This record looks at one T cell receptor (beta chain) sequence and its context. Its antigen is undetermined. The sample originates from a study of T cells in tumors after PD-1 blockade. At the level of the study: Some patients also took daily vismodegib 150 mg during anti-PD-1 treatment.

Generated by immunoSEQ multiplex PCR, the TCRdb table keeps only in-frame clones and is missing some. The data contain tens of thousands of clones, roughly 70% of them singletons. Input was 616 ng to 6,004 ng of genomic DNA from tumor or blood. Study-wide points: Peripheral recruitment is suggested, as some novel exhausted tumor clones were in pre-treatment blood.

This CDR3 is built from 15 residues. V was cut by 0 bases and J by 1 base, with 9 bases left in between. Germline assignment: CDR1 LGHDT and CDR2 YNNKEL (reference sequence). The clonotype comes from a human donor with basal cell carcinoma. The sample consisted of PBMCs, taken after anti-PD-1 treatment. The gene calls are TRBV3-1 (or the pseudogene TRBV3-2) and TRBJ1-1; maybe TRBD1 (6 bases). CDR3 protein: CASSQEGQRNTEAFF. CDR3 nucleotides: TGTGCCAGCAGCCAAGAAGGACAGAGGAACACTGAAGCTTTCTTT.